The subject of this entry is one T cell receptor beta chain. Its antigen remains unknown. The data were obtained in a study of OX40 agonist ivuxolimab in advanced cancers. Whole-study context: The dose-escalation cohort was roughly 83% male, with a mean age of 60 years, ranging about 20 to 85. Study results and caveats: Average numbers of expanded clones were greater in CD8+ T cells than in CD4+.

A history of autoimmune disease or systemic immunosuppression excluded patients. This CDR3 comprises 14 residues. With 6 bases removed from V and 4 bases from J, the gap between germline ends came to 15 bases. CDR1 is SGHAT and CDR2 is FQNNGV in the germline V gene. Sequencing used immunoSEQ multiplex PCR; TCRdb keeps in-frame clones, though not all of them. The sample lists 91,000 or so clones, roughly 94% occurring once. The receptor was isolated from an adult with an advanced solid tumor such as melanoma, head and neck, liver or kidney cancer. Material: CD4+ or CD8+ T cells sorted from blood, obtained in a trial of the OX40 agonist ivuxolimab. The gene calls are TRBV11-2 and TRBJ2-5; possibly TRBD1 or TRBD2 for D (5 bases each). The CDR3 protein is CASRRGAGTETQYF. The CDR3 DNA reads TGTGCCAGCAGGCGAGGGGCAGGGACAGAGACCCAGTACTTC.